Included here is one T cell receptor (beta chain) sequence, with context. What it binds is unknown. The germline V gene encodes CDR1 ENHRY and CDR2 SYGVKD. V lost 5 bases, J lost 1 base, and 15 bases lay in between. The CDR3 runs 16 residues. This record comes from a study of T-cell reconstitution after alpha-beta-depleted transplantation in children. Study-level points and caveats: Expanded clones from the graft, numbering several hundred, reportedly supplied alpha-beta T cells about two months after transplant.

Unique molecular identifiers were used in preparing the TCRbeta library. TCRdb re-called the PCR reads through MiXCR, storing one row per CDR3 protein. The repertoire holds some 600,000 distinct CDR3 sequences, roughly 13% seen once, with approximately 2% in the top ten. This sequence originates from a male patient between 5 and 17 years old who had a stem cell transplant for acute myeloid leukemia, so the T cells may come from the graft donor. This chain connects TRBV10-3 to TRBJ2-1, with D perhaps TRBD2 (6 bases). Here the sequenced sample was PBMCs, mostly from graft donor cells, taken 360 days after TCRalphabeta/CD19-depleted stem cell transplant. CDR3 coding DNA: TGTGCCATCAGTCTTCGTAGCGGAGTATCCTACAATGAGCAGTTCTTC. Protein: CAISLRSGVSYNEQFF.